This TCR beta chain was profiled in a study of CD8+ T cells in alopecia areata. Whole-study context: Each day, treated patients took oral tofacitinib twice, at 5 to 10 mg per dose.

Study-wide findings and caveats: Lesional tissue from the scalp (especially in alopecia totalis/universalis) showed higher clonality than normal scalp. Tofacitinib delivered significant drops in scalp clonality and in expanded CD8+ clones among the top 100.

Extracted RNA was reverse transcribed, and the resulting cDNA served as sequencing template. TCRdb's copy holds only in-frame clones and misses some; the assay was immunoSEQ multiplex PCR. Of 270,000 or so clones in the sample, 55% to 70% are singletons; the top ten hold less than 2%. V gave up 4 bases and J gave up 3 bases; unmatched junction bases: 8. The germline CDR1 and CDR2 sequences are SEHNR and FQNEAQ (reference sequence). The CDR3 has 15 residues. Notes on this clone: Its target is not known.

This sample's treatment: oral pan-JAK inhibitor, 5-10 mg twice daily. Collection of lesional scalp punch biopsies and peripheral blood was performed in alopecia areata patients. The source material was CD4+ T cells sorted from blood, sampled at week 24, from a patient treated with tofacitinib. The sequence derives from a human donor with alopecia areata. This rearrangement joins TRBV7-9 to TRBJ1-1; 7 bases align to TRBD1. For the CDR3, the DNA is TGTGCCAGCAGCTACCCTGGGGACAGCTACACTGAAGCTTTCTTT. Amino acids: CASSYPGDSYTEAFF. Based on the CDR3 plus reference TRBV7-9 and TRBJ1-1, the full variable domain is DTGVSQNPRHKITKRGQNVTFRCDPISEHNRLYWYRQTLGQGPEFLTYFQNEAQLEKSRLLSDRFSAERPKGSFSTLEIQRTEQGDSAMYLCASSYPGDSYTEAFFGQGTRLTVV.